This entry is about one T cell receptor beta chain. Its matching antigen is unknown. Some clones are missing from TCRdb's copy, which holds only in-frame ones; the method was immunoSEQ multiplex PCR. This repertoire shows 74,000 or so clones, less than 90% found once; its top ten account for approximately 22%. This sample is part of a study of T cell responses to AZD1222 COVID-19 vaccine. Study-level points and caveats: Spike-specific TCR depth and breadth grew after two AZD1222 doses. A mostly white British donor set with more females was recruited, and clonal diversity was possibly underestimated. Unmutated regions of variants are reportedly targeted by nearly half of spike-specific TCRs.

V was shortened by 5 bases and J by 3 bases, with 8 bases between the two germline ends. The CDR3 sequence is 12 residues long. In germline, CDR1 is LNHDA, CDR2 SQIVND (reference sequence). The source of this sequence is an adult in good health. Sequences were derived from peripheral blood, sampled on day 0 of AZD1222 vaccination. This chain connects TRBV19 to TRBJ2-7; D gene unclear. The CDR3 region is CASSSYGYEQYF. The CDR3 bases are TGTGCCAGTAGTTCCTATGGCTACGAGCAGTACTTC.